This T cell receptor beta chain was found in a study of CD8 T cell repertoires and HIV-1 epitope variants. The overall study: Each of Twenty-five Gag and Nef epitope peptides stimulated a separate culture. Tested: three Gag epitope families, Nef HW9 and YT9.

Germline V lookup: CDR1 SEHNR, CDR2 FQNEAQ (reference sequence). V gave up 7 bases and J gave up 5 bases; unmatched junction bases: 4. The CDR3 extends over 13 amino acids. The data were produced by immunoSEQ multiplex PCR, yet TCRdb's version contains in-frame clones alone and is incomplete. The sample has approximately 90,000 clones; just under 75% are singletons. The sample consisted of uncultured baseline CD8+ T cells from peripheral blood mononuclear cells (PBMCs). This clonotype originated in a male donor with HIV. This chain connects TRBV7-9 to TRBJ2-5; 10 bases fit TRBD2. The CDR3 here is CASTSGGGETQYF. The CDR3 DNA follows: TGTGCCAGCACTAGCGGGGGAGGGGAGACCCAGTACTTC. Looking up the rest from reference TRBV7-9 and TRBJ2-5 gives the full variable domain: DTGVSQNPRHKITKRGQNVTFRCDPISEHNRLYWYRQTLGQGPEFLTYFQNEAQLEKSRLLSDRFSAERPKGSFSTLEIQRTEQGDSAMYLCASTSGGGETQYFGPGTRLLVL.